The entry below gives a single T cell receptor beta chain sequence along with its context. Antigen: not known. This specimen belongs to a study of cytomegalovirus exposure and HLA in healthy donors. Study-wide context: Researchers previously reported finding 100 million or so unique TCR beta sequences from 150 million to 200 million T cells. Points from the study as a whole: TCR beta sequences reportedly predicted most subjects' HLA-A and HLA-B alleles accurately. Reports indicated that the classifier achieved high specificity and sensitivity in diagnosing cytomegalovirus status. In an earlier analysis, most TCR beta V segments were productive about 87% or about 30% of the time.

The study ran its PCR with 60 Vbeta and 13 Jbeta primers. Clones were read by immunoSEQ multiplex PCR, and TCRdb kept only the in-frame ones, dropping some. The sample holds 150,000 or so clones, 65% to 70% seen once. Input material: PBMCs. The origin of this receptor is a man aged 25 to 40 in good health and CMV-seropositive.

The CDR3 sequence: CASSLEFLTEAFF. CDR3 coding DNA: TGTGCCAGCAGCTTAGAATTTCTGACTGAAGCTTTCTTT. This chain uses TRBV11-3 with TRBJ1-1; D unresolved. Germline CDR1 reads SGHNT; CDR2 reads YENEEA. Between the trimmed V and J ends, which lost 0 bases and 5 bases, there was a span of 7 bases. This CDR3 region has 13 residues.